This T cell receptor beta chain was sequenced during a study of CD8 T cells in ankylosing spondylitis. Study outcomes and limitations: Reported data indicate significant enrichment of disease-linked clones within matched ankylosing spondylitis synovial fluid. Typical of ankylosing spondylitis blood, it appeared, was a TCR beta motif of several highly homologous variants. Both synovial fluid and blood in reactive arthritis had previously been reported to carry some motif variants.

This clonotype turned up a few times. Its antigen remains unknown. V lost 1 base and J 9 bases, leaving 13 bases between the germline ends. The germline CDR1 and CDR2 sequences are DFQATT and SNEGSKA (reference sequence). The CDR3 covers 13 residues. With molecular barcodes, quantitative 5'-RACE was used to make the TCR beta libraries. TCRdb redid the calling of the 5' RACE reads with MiXCR, one entry per CDR3 protein. The sample has 200,000 to 250,000 distinct CDR3 sequences; roughly 32% are singletons. The chain carries TRBV20-1 and TRBJ1-3; perhaps TRBD1 as D (5 bases). Sequenced sample: blood, either unsorted or a sorted T cell fraction (not recorded which). This receptor was identified in a male donor with ankylosing spondylitis or in good health (not recorded which). The CDR3 DNA follows: TGCAGTGCTAGAGGCCCCGGGGCTACCACCATATATTTT. Its translation: CSARGPGATTIYF.